These 9 T cell receptor beta chains came from one sample sequenced in a study of blood T cell repertoires in COVID-19. This table comes from immunoSEQ multiplex PCR, and its TCRdb copy is limited to in-frame clones, with some not included. This sample has about 20,000 clones, with roughly 90% found just once. The sequencing input was peripheral blood. The receptors originated from a human donor in a cohort sampled during active COVID-19.

CDR3 sequence (DNA): TGTGCCAGCAGCTCCCAAGCCTCAAGACTCAGCAGGGAGCTGTTTTTT. Protein sequence: CASSSQASRLSRELFF. The chain has TRBV11-3 and TRBJ2-2; D is uncertain. There are 16 residues in the CDR3. V lost 4 bases and J lost 9, with 21 bases in between. Germline V gives CDR1 SGHNT, CDR2 YENEEA.

The sample holds one count of this clone. The V call is TRBV24-1, the J call TRBJ1-2; 11 bases are a match to TRBD1. The CDR3 is 15 amino acids. The germline V gene encodes CDR1 KGHDR and CDR2 SFDVKD. Trimming cost V 4 bases and J 8 bases; bases outside gene matches: 8. The CDR3 DNA sequence: TGTGCCACCAGTGACTCCGGACAGGGGGCGCCGGGCTACACCTTC. This encodes CATSDSGQGAPGYTF.

V and J are TRBV5-1 and TRBJ2-1; 9 bases are shared with TRBD2. Germline CDR1 is SGHRS and CDR2 is YFSETQ. Trimming at V came to 0 bases and at J to 9 bases, leaving 7 bases not matched to a gene. This CDR3 comprises 15 residues. Here the CDR3 DNA reads TGCGCCAGCAGCTTGGATAGCGGGAGAAATGGTGAGCAGTTCTTC. It translates to CASSLDSGRNGEQFF.

The chain couples TRBV6-6 to TRBJ2-7; D may be TRBD1 (5 bases). The V end was cut by 2 bases, the J end by 5 bases, with 19 bases between. The germline V gene has CDR1 MNHNY and CDR2 SVGAGI (reference sequence). The CDR3 runs 16 residues. CDR3 nucleotides: TGTGCCAGCAGTTACGGTTGGGGCCCAGAAGCCAACGAGCAGTACTTC. Encoded protein: CASSYGWGPEANEQYF.

This sequence joins TRBV27 and TRBJ2-2, with 8 bases lining up with TRBD1. V was clipped by 6 bases and J by 1 base; unmatched bases: 4. Germline-derived CDR1 and CDR2 are MNHEY and SMNVEV (reference sequence). The CDR3 length is 15 residues. Written as DNA, the CDR3 is TGTGCCAGCAGGTCCGGGACAGGGAACACCGGGGAGCTGTTTTTT. Translation gives CASRSGTGNTGELFF.

This rearrangement joins TRBV30 to TRBJ2-1; D might be TRBD2 (7 bases). V was shortened by 3 bases and J by 9 bases, with 24 bases between the two germline ends. The CDR3 is made up of 16 amino acids. The germline gives CDR1 GTSNPN, CDR2 SVGIG (reference sequence). CDR3 in amino acids: CAWSAPRGAGVPEQFF. The CDR3 DNA is TGTGCCTGGAGCGCCCCCCGGGGGGCGGGAGTCCCTGAGCAGTTCTTC. Full variable domain (missing parts from reference TRBV30 and TRBJ2-1): SQTIHQWPATLVQPVGSPLSLECTVEGTSNPNLYWYRQAAGRGLQLLFYSVGIGQISSEVPQNLSASRPQDRQFILSSKKLLLSDSGFYLCAWSAPRGAGVPEQFFGPGTRLTVL.

This clone turned up a few times. The chain uses TRBV7-9 and TRBJ2-7; 11 nucleotides align to TRBD1. The J segment lost 5 bases and the V segment lost 1 base, leaving 4 bases of the junction unmatched. Looked up from germline, CDR1 is SEHNR and CDR2 is FQNEAQ (reference sequence). The CDR3 covers 15 residues. The DNA of the CDR3 is TGTGCCAGCAGCTTAGGTGGACAGGGGGCCGACGAGCAGTACTTC. This encodes CASSLGGQGADEQYF.

This clone was seen just once. This chain joins TRBV7-2 and TRBJ1-5; D remains ambiguous. This CDR3 has 14 amino acids. Germline V gives CDR1 SGHTA, CDR2 FQGNSA. The V gene lost 1 base and the J gene lost 6 bases, with 10 bases spanning the gap. Here the CDR3 DNA reads TGTGCCAGCAGCTTAGGGCCAGTAAGTCAGCCCCAGCATTTT. Translated, it gives CASSLGPVSQPQHF.

This sequence joins TRBV6-1 and TRBJ1-4; possibly TRBD1 for D (5 bases). CDR1 is MNHNS and CDR2 is SASEGT in the germline V gene. The CDR3 is 14 residues long. Trimming left V 3 bases short and J 7 bases short, with 12 bases between. CDR3 bases: TGTGCCAGCAGTGAGGGAGGGGTGACTGAAAAACTGTTTTTT. It specifies CASSEGGVTEKLFF.